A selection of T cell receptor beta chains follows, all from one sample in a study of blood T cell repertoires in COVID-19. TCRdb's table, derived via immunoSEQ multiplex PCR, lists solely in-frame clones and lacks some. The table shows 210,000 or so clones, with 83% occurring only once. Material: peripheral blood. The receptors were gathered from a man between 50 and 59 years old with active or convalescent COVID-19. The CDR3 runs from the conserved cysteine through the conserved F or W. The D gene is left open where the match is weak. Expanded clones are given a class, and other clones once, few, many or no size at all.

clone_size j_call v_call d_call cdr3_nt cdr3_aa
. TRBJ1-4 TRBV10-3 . TGTGCCATCGGGGGGGGAGAAAAACTGTTTTTT CAIGGGEKLFF
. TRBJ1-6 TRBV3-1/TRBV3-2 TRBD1 TGTGCCAGCAGCCGAGGCGGACAGGGTAGATCACCCCTCCACTTT CASSRGGQGRSPLHF
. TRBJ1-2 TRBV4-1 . TGCGCCAGCAGCCAAGGTTTCGGGGGGATCTATGGCTACACCTTC CASSQGFGGIYGYTF
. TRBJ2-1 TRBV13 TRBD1 TGTGCCAGCAGCTCCCTTGGACAGGCGCGATTCTCGCGTGAGCAGTTCTTC CASSSLGQARFSREQFF
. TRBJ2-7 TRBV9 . TGTGCCAGCAGCGCCTTCTCGGGAGAATCCTACGAGCAGTACTTC CASSAFSGESYEQYF
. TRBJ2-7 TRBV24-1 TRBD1 TGTGCCACCAACGCAGGGGGTAACTCCTACGAGCAGTACTTC CATNAGGNSYEQYF
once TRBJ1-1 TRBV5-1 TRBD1 TGCGCCAGCAGCTTACCGCAGGGGGAATGGGGTGAAGCTTTCTTT CASSLPQGEWGEAFF
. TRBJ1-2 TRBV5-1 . TGCGCCAGCAGCTTGGGAGGCGGGGGCCCCTATGGCTACACCTTC CASSLGGGGPYGYTF
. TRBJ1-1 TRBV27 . TGTGCCAGCAGCCCACGAGGGAAGAACACTGAAGCTTTCTTT CASSPRGKNTEAFF
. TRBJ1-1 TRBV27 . TGTGCCAGCAGTCTCCGCGCTTGGAACACTGAAGCTTTCTTT CASSLRAWNTEAFF
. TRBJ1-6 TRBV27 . TGTGCCAGCAGAGACCTTCAGGGAACCTATAATTCACCCCTCCACTTT CASRDLQGTYNSPLHF
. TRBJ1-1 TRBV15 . TGTGCCACCAGCAGAGGTTGGGGGCAGGGGCGGGACACTGAAGCTTTCTTT CATSRGWGQGRDTEAFF
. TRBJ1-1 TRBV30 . TGTGCCTGGAGTCCAGATTTTAACACTGAAGCTTTCTTT CAWSPDFNTEAFF
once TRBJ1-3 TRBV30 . TGTGCCTGGAGTGGCTCCATACAGATCTCTGGAAACACCATATATTTT CAWSGSIQISGNTIYF
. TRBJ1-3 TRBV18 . TGTGCCAGCTCACTCGGTAACCCTATAAACTCTGGAAACACCATATATTTT CASSLGNPINSGNTIYF
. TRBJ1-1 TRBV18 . TGTGCCAGCTCACCCCCTGGGAGCCTGAACACTGAAGCTTTCTTT CASSPPGSLNTEAFF
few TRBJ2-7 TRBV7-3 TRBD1 TGTGCCAGCAGCCTTAGACAGGGGGCTCCCTACGAGCAGTACTTC CASSLRQGAPYEQYF
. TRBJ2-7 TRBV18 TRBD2 TGTGCCAGCTCACCACCGTTGCGGCGGGAGGTCAACGAGCAGTACTTC CASSPPLRREVNEQYF
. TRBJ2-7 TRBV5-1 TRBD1 TGCGCCAGCAGCTTGGCAGGGGGAATGGAGCAGTACTTC CASSLAGGMEQYF
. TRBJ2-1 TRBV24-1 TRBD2 TGTGCCACCAACAGCGGGGGGGTATATGAGCAGTTCTTC CATNSGGVYEQFF
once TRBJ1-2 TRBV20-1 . TGCAGTGCTAGTGTAAGCCCGGACAGATGGGCAGACTACACCTTC CSASVSPDRWADYTF
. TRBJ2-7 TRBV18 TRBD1 TGTGCCAGCTCGAACAGGGGGCCGAACGAGCAGTACTTC CASSNRGPNEQYF
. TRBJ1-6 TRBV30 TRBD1 TGTGCCTGGAGAATCCCGGACAGGGAGAATTCACCCCTCCACTTT CAWRIPDRENSPLHF
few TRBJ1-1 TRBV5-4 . TGTGCCAGCAGCTGGCAGGGAACGGATGAAGCTTTCTTT CASSWQGTDEAFF
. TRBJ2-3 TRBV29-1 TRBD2 TGCAGCGTGCCGCTAGCGGGGGGGCGGGATACGCAGTATTTT CSVPLAGGRDTQYF
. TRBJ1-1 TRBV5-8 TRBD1 TGTGCCAGCAGATACGGACAGGGGAACACTGAAGCTTTCTTT CASRYGQGNTEAFF
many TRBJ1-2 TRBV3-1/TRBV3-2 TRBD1 TGTGCCAGCAGCCAAGATCATTCGGGGTCCGGGACAGGGGGCGGAGGCTATGGCTACACCTTC CASSQDHSGSGTGGGGYGYTF
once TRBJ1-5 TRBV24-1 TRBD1 TGTGCCACCAGTGAAACCGGGACAGGGTACAATCAGCCCCAGCATTTT CATSETGTGYNQPQHF
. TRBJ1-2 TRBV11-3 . TGTGCCAGCAGCTTAGACCCCACAGGGAATGGCTACACCTTC CASSLDPTGNGYTF
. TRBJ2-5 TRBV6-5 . TGTGCCAGCAGACTGACAGGTCGAGCACAAGAGACCCAGTACTTC CASRLTGRAQETQYF
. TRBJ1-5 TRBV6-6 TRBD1 TGTGCCAGCAGCAGGGGACAGGGGCCATTCAATCAGCCCCAGCATTTT CASSRGQGPFNQPQHF
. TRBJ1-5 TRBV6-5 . TGTGCCAGCAGGGCTAGGGAGGCGGGCAATCAGCCCCAGCATTTT CASRAREAGNQPQHF
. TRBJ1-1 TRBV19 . TGTGCCAGTAGTATGGGTAGCTCCCTGAACACTGAAGCTTTCTTT CASSMGSSLNTEAFF
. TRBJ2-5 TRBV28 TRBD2 TGTGCCAGCAGTTCCCGGGACGGGGGGAAAGAGACCCAGTACTTC CASSSRDGGKETQYF
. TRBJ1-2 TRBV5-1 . TGCGCCAGCTCGAGACAGGACGCTAACTATGGCTACACCTTC CASSRQDANYGYTF
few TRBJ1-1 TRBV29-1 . TGCAGCGTTGATATCGAAGCTTTCTTT CSVDIEAFF
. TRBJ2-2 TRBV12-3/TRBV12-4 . TGTGCCAGCAGGTTACTAGTCAGCGGGGAGCTGTTTTTT CASRLLVSGELFF
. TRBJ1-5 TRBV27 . TGTGCCAGCAGGGGGGGGGACGGCAATCAGCCCCAGCATTTT CASRGGDGNQPQHF
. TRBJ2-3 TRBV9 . TGTGCCAGCAGCGTAGCGGGTATCACAGATACGCAGTATTTT CASSVAGITDTQYF
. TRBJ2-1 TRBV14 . TGTGCCAGCAGCCAGCTAGTAGGCACCTACAATGAGCAGTTCTTC CASSQLVGTYNEQFF
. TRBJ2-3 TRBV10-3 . TGTGCCATCAGTGAGTCGTTTACGACAGCCCCTAGCACAGATACGCAGTATTTT CAISESFTTAPSTDTQYF